Shown below are 11 T cell receptor beta chains from a single sample sequenced in a study of Ad26.COV2.S vaccination and SARS-CoV-2 variants. The method was immunoSEQ multiplex PCR; TCRdb's version includes in-frame clones alone and lacks a portion of them. This table has about 440,000 clones, less than 95% appearing once. Documented treatment: some 20 received Ad26.COV2.S at low or high dose, single or two shots; a few received placebo; per-sample allocation not given. After the first vaccine or placebo injection, samples were drawn on day 63. This sample comprised peripheral blood, obtained in a trial of Ad26.COV2.S vaccine versus placebo. These receptors were obtained from a person between 18 and 59 years old who received the Ad26.COV2.S COVID-19 vaccine or a placebo.

The genes are TRBV6-5 and TRBJ2-7; D could derive from TRBD1 or TRBD2 (5 bases each). CDR1 MNHEY and CDR2 SVGAGI come from the germline V gene. This CDR3 contains 12 residues. V shed 4 bases and J shed 5 bases, with 9 bases lying between them. The CDR3 DNA is TGTGCCAGCAGTTCCATGGGGGACGAGCAGTACTTC. This sequence encodes CASSSMGDEQYF.

On this clone: Relative to the germline gene, one junction end is altered; a read error may explain this. Other DNA sequences from this sample encode an identical CDR3 as well. The chain joins TRBV15 to TRBJ1-5, with 10 positions matching TRBD1. The CDR3 loop spans 15 amino acids. In germline, CDR1 is LNHNV, CDR2 YYDKDF (reference sequence). The CDR3 spells CATSGDRGGNQPQHF. In DNA form, the CDR3 reads TGTGCCACCAGCGGGGACAGGGGAGGCAATCAGCCACAGCATTTT. The full variable domain, completed using reference TRBV15 and TRBJ1-5, is DAMVIQNPRYQVTQFGKPVTLSCSQTLNHNVMYWYQQKSSQAPKLLFHYYDKDFNNEADTPDNFQSRRPNTSFCFLDIRSPGLGDTAMYLCATSGDRGGNQPQHFGDGTRLSIL.

The V call is TRBV6-5, the J call TRBJ2-3; D may be TRBD1 or TRBD2 (5 bases each). CDR1 is MNHEY, CDR2 SVGAGI, per germline. The V and J ends lost 7 bases and 6 bases respectively, with 17 bases between them. CDR3 size: 14 residues. CDR3: CASTPVGERDTQYF. The CDR3, as DNA: TGTGCCAGCACCCCCGTGGGGGAGCGGGATACGCAGTATTTT.

The chain recombines TRBV28 with TRBJ1-2; no definite D call. With 6 bases removed from V and 3 bases from J, the gap between germline ends came to 11 bases. The CDR3 has 13 amino acids. CDR1 and CDR2 from the germline V gene are MDHEN and SYDVKM. The CDR3 DNA reads as TGTGCCAGCAGCCCCACGTCTCACTATGGCTACACCTTC. The encoded protein is CASSPTSHYGYTF.

This chain links TRBV28 with TRBJ1-3, with D possibly matching TRBD1 (6 bases). The germline CDR1 and CDR2 sequences are MDHEN and SYDVKM. The CDR3 is made up of 17 amino acids. Trimming took off 2 bases at V and 0 bases at J, with 14 bases between the two ends. The CDR3 protein is CASSLLLTGPSGNTIYF. The CDR3 region has the DNA TGTGCCAGCAGTTTACTCCTGACAGGTCCCTCTGGAAACACCATATATTTT. Together with reference TRBV28 and TRBJ1-3, the CDR3 gives the full variable domain: DVKVTQSSRYLVKRTGEKVFLECVQDMDHENMFWYRQDPGLGLRLIYFSYDVKMKEKGDIPEGYSVSREKKERFSLILESASTNQTSMYLCASSLLLTGPSGNTIYFGEGSWLTVV.

This clone was picked up one time. The chain links TRBV28 to TRBJ2-7, with 8 bases matching TRBD1. The CDR3 length is 15 residues. J lost 0 bases, V lost 6 bases, and 7 bases had no gene match. Germline V gene lookup returns CDR1 MDHEN and CDR2 SYDVKM. This chain's CDR3 is CASRPGGASSYEQYF. CDR3 bases: TGTGCCAGCAGGCCAGGGGGCGCGAGCTCCTACGAGCAGTACTTC. The entire variable domain, with the rest obtained from reference TRBV28 and TRBJ2-7, is as follows: DVKVTQSSRYLVKRTGEKVFLECVQDMDHENMFWYRQDPGLGLRLIYFSYDVKMKEKGDIPEGYSVSREKKERFSLILESASTNQTSMYLCASRPGGASSYEQYFGPGTRLTVT.

J is TRBJ2-3 and V is TRBV27; no definite D call. Looked up from germline, CDR1 is MNHEY and CDR2 is SMNVEV (reference sequence). This CDR3 has 15 amino acids. Trimming pared 6 bases from V and 1 base from J, leaving 14 bases between. The CDR3 protein is CASRATQTGTDTQYF. The DNA of the CDR3 is TGTGCCAGCAGAGCGACCCAAACAGGCACAGATACGCAGTATTTT.

This clone was seen a handful of times. The J gene is TRBJ1-2, the V gene TRBV27, with 7 bases identical to TRBD1. The length of the CDR3 is 13 residues. Germline V gives CDR1 MNHEY, CDR2 SMNVEV (reference sequence). The V gene end was trimmed by 0 bases and the J gene end by 8 bases; junction bases not matched to a gene: 3. In nucleotides, the CDR3 is TGTGCCAGCAGTTTATCGACAGGGAGAGGCTACACCTTC. Translating gives CASSLSTGRGYTF.

The chain couples TRBV6-9 to TRBJ1-5; D remains unclear. The ends were cut back, 3 bases at V and 9 bases at J, with 12 bases in the middle. Looked up from germline, CDR1 is MNHGY and CDR2 is SVAAGI. CDR3 length: 13 residues. CDR3 sequence reads: CASSYGLKPPQHF. The CDR3 DNA is TGTGCCAGCAGTTACGGCCTAAAACCGCCCCAGCATTTT.

This clone was detected only once. The chain uses TRBV5-4 and TRBJ1-2; D unresolved. V dropped 3 bases and J dropped 8 bases, with 20 bases sitting between them. The CDR3 contains 15 residues. The germline gives CDR1 SGHNT, CDR2 YYREEE (reference sequence). The CDR3 nucleotides are TGTGCCAGCAGCTCGGTACACGGGGTCGGAGGAGGCTACACCTTC. It specifies CASSSVHGVGGGYTF.

This chain links TRBV5-4 with TRBJ2-5; no clear D. The CDR3 extends over 15 amino acids. The germline CDR1 and CDR2 sequences are SGHNT and YYREEE (reference sequence). V was cut by 0 bases and J by 1 base, with 10 bases left in between. The CDR3, as DNA: TGTGCCAGCAGCTTGGGTGGGCCATCCCAAGAGACCCAGTACTTC. The encoded protein is CASSLGGPSQETQYF.